This TCR beta chain was retrieved from a study of blood T cell repertoires in COVID-19. Study-wide background: There were acute and convalescent COVID-19 samples, and they came from the United States, Italy and Spain. PBMCs, B-cell-depleted T cells, or T cells were the source of the cDNA or gDNA that made up the material.

Trimming cost V 4 bases and J 6 bases, with 11 bases left between them. The germline V gene has CDR1 KGHDR and CDR2 SFDVKD. The CDR3 runs 13 residues. Profiled with immunoSEQ multiplex PCR; TCRdb holds only in-frame clones, not every one. The top ten hold roughly 3.2% of the sample, which has around 500,000 clones, 75% to 90% seen once. The sample comprised peripheral blood. The sequence derives from a human donor in a cohort sampled during active COVID-19. The V call is TRBV24-1, the J call TRBJ1-1; D not certain. The CDR3 sequence is CATSDGANSEAFF. DNA for the CDR3: TGTGCCACCAGTGACGGTGCTAACTCTGAAGCTTTCTTT.